This T cell receptor (beta chain) was documented in a study of blood T cell repertoires in COVID-19. Background on the study: The study drew acute and convalescent COVID-19 samples from the United States, Italy and Spain.

CDR3 size: 13 residues. Between the trimmed V and J ends, which lost 4 bases and 1 base, there was a span of 8 bases. Germline-derived CDR1 and CDR2 are KGHSH and LQKENI. Produced via immunoSEQ multiplex PCR; TCRdb's table is partial and in-frame only. The top ten clones hold approximately 6.2% of a sample with over 200,000 clones, 87% of them seen once. The TCR was taken from a man between 60 and 70 years old who had recovered from COVID-19. The chain carries TRBV18 and TRBJ2-7; D gene uncertain. The sample comprised peripheral blood. CDR3 residues: CASSRAESYEQYF. The CDR3 nucleotides are TGTGCCAGCTCACGGGCAGAATCCTACGAGCAGTACTTC.